This T cell receptor beta chain was retrieved from a study of identical twins. The CDR3 length is 14 residues. Germline-derived CDR1 and CDR2 are PRHDT and FYEKMQ (reference sequence). J lost 10 bases, V lost 5 bases, and 6 bases had no gene match. From the 5' RACE reads, TCRdb called clonotypes with MiXCR, one entry per CDR3 protein. The table includes a few hundred thousand distinct CDR3 sequences, 10% to 15% detected once. This clonotype appeared many times. This sample also belongs to another study, concerning yellow fever vaccine responses in identical twins.

The source is a woman aged 18 to 35 in good health. The material sequenced was CD8+ T cells sorted from blood. The rearrangement uses TRBV13 and TRBJ1-6, with 9 bases that match TRBD1. The CDR3 here is CASSTGQGLSPLHF. CDR3 sequence (DNA): TGTGCCAGCAGCACCGGACAGGGGCTCTCACCCCTCCACTTT.